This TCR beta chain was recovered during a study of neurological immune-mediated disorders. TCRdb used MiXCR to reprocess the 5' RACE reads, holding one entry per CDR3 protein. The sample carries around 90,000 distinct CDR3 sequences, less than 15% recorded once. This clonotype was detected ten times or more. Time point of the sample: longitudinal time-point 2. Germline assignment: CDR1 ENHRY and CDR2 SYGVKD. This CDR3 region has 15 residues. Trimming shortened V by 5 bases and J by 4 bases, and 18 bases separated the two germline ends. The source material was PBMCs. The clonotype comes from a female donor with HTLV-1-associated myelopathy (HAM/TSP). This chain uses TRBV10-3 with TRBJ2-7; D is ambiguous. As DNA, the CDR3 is TGTGCCATCAGTCCCGACGCGGTCAGAAGGTACGAGCAGTACTTC. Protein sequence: CAISPDAVRRYEQYF.